This T cell receptor beta chain was captured in a study of T cells after yellow fever vaccination. Study background: Fractions low in cell number were prepared with SMART-Seq v4 Ultra Low Input.

TCRdb recomputed calls from the 5' RACE reads with MiXCR, one row per CDR3 protein. Altogether 100,000 to 150,000 distinct CDR3 sequences are present, 7.4% being singletons, with the ten largest covering around 2.6%. This clonotype has a handful of counts. There are 13 residues in the CDR3. Germline V gives CDR1 LNHDA, CDR2 SQIVND (reference sequence). V lost 4 bases, J lost 7 bases, and 13 bases lay in between. The clonotype originates from a man younger than 30 who received the YFV17D yellow fever vaccine. The chain has TRBV19 and TRBJ1-2; possibly TRBD1 for D (6 bases). The sample was CD4+ T cells sorted from PBMCs, taken 9 to 11 days after the first yellow fever vaccination. CDR3 region: CASSNYRVAGYTF. DNA of the CDR3: TGTGCCAGTAGTAACTACAGGGTGGCTGGCTACACCTTC.